Listed below are T cell receptor beta chains from one sample, sequenced in a study of blood T cell repertoires in COVID-19. Method: immunoSEQ multiplex PCR; TCRdb's copy keeps in-frame clones and lacks some. The sample includes under 75,000 clones, roughly 84% of them seen just once. The source material was peripheral blood. These receptors originate from a woman aged 70-85 years with acute or convalescent COVID-19. The CDR3 runs from the conserved cysteine through the conserved F or W. The order of the fields is V gene, clone size, D gene, J gene, CDR3 protein, CDR3 DNA. A D gene is named only where the DNA matches it firmly. Rows give clone size only sometimes, using once, few, many, or a class for an expanded clone.

V gene: TRBV2
clone size: few
D gene: -
J gene: TRBJ1-2
CDR3 protein: CASSDLGGYTF
CDR3 DNA: TGTGCCAGCAGTGATCTCGGTGGCTACACCTTC

V gene: TRBV3-1/TRBV3-2
clone size: -
D gene: TRBD2
J gene: TRBJ2-7
CDR3 protein: CASSQERARGGLQYF
CDR3 DNA: TGTGCCAGCAGCCAAGAGCGGGCTCGGGGGGGCCTTCAGTACTTC

V gene: TRBV21-1
clone size: -
D gene: -
J gene: TRBJ2-1
CDR3 protein: CASNITGTRIQEQFF
CDR3 DNA: TGTGCCAGCAACATAACAGGGACCCGTATCCAGGAGCAGTTCTTC

V gene: TRBV30
clone size: -
D gene: TRBD1
J gene: TRBJ1-5
CDR3 protein: CAWSQSNAGQVFNQPQHF
CDR3 DNA: TGTGCCTGGAGCCAATCTAATGCGGGACAGGTTTTTAATCAGCCCCAGCATTTT

V gene: TRBV30
clone size: -
D gene: TRBD1
J gene: TRBJ2-7
CDR3 protein: CAGEGRGGHYF
CDR3 DNA: TGTGCGGGAGAGGGGCGAGGGGGCCATTACTTC

V gene: TRBV5-1
clone size: few
D gene: -
J gene: TRBJ2-7
CDR3 protein: CASSQRTEQYF
CDR3 DNA: TGCGCCAGCAGTCAGCGTACCGAGCAGTACTTC

V gene: TRBV5-1
clone size: -
D gene: -
J gene: TRBJ2-5
CDR3 protein: CASSSRSETQYF
CDR3 DNA: TGCGCCAGCAGCTCGAGATCGGAGACCCAGTACTTC

V gene: TRBV6-5
clone size: -
D gene: -
J gene: TRBJ2-3
CDR3 protein: CASSLGGGTDTQYF
CDR3 DNA: TGTGCCAGCTCTCTAGGCGGGGGCACAGATACGCAGTATTTT

V gene: TRBV28
clone size: -
D gene: TRBD1
J gene: TRBJ2-3
CDR3 protein: CASRRQGLKDTQYF
CDR3 DNA: TGTGCCAGCAGAAGACAGGGGTTGAAGGATACGCAGTATTTT

V gene: TRBV5-1
clone size: -
D gene: -
J gene: TRBJ1-4
CDR3 protein: CASSRGGEEKLFF
CDR3 DNA: TGCGCCAGCAGCAGGGGTGGCGAAGAAAAACTGTTTTTT

V gene: TRBV7-8
clone size: -
D gene: TRBD1
J gene: TRBJ1-1
CDR3 protein: CASSFGQGGTEAFF
CDR3 DNA: TGTGCCAGCAGCTTTGGACAGGGTGGGACTGAAGCTTTCTTT

V gene: TRBV19
clone size: -
D gene: -
J gene: TRBJ1-3
CDR3 protein: CASSLRTGNTIYF
CDR3 DNA: TGTGCCAGTAGTCTTCGGACAGGAAACACCATATATTTT

V gene: TRBV19
clone size: -
D gene: -
J gene: TRBJ2-5
CDR3 protein: CASSPAGAGETQYF
CDR3 DNA: TGTGCCAGTAGCCCGGCGGGCGCCGGAGAGACCCAGTACTTC